A single sample gave rise to the 30 T cell receptor beta chains below, sequenced in a study of T cells in Graves' hyperthyroidism and ophthalmopathy. Using RNA transcripts as the source, TCR beta CDR3 regions were amplified. Primed by the HTBI set, a first-round RT-PCR was run on the TCR CDR3. TCRdb analysed the multiplex PCR reads with MiXCR anew, one entry per CDR3 protein. The table shows about 380,000 distinct CDR3 sequences, with approximately 18% occurring only once. The sequencing sample was made of blood. The source of these receptors is a man between 18 and 29 years old with Graves' ophthalmopathy.

To note about this clonotype: The junction does not match germline at one end; this may be a read error. The J gene is TRBJ1-6, the V gene TRBV7-9; D unclear. CDR1 SEHNR and CDR2 FQNEAQ come from the germline V gene (reference sequence). The CDR3 is made up of 16 amino acids. CDR3 sequence reads: CASSPSMGSDNSPLHF. The CDR3 DNA reads as TGTGCCAGCAGCCCAAGCATGGGCTCCGATAATTCACCCCTCCACTTT.

This clonotype was counted a few times. The genes are TRBV27 and TRBJ2-1; D gene unclear. The CDR3 sequence is 14 residues long. Germline V gene lookup returns CDR1 MNHEY and CDR2 SMNVEV (reference sequence). V shed 6 bases and J shed 2 bases, with 11 bases lying between them. CDR3 amino acids: CASRSSVAYNEQFF. In DNA form, the CDR3 reads TGTGCCAGCAGGTCCTCTGTCGCCTACAATGAGCAGTTCTTC.

The J gene is TRBJ2-1, the V gene TRBV3-1; D is possibly TRBD2 (6 bases). CDR3 length: 14 residues. Trimming stripped 5 bases from V and 5 bases from J, with 13 bases between. The V gene's germline CDR1 is LGHDT and CDR2 YNNKEL (reference sequence). The CDR3 bases are TGTGCCAGCAGCTTGGCCGGGACTCACAATGAGCAGTTCTTC. Translation: CASSLAGTHNEQFF.

There are a few counts of this clonotype. The chain joins TRBV20-1 to TRBJ2-2; no clear D. With 5 bases removed from V and 4 bases from J, the gap between germline ends came to 17 bases. Germline CDR1 is DFQATT and CDR2 is SNEGSKA (reference sequence). The CDR3 has 15 amino acids. This CDR3 reads CSASPTALSTGELFF. DNA for the CDR3: TGCAGTGCTTCCCCAACAGCCCTGAGCACCGGGGAGCTGTTTTTT.

This clonotype was seen more than once but under ten times. The gene calls are TRBV20-1 and TRBJ2-5, with D possibly being TRBD1 (8 bases). Germline V gene lookup returns CDR1 DFQATT and CDR2 SNEGSKA (reference sequence). This CDR3 contains 13 residues. Trimming left V 5 bases short and J 7 bases short, with 17 bases between. The CDR3 DNA sequence: TGCAGTGCTGGAAACAGGGGGGAGGGGACCCAGTACTTC. This gives the protein CSAGNRGEGTQYF.

A few counts support this clonotype. The rearrangement joins TRBV6-1 to TRBJ1-2; no reliable D call. CDR1 MNHNS and CDR2 SASEGT come from the germline V gene. The V end was cut by 6 bases, the J end by 4 bases, with 12 bases between. CDR3 length: 13 amino acids. The CDR3 spells CASRRAAPYGYTF. The CDR3 DNA follows: TGTGCCAGCAGAAGGGCCGCTCCCTATGGCTACACCTTC.

The J gene is TRBJ1-6, the V gene TRBV5-4; D perhaps matches TRBD1 (5 bases). The germline CDR1 and CDR2 sequences are SGHNT and YYREEE (reference sequence). V was clipped by 2 bases and J by 7 bases, with 19 bases between them. CDR3 size: 17 residues. The CDR3 sequence is CASSFQMGGDPNSPLHF. The DNA of the CDR3 is TGTGCCAGCAGCTTTCAAATGGGGGGTGACCCGAATTCACCCCTCCACTTT.

This clonotype was recorded many times. This chain connects TRBV5-1 to TRBJ2-1; D might be TRBD1 or TRBD2, each matching 5 bases. V was cut by 4 bases and J by 4 bases, with 9 bases left in between. Germline lookup yields CDR1 SGHRS and CDR2 YFSETQ. The CDR3 runs to 13 residues. The CDR3, as DNA: TGCGCCAGCAGCCGGGACGGTTACAATGAGCAGTTCTTC. Amino acids: CASSRDGYNEQFF.

In its sample, this clonotype was seen many times. The chain uses TRBV29-1 and TRBJ1-2, with 7 bases fitting TRBD1. Germline V lookup: CDR1 SQVTM, CDR2 ANQGSEA. J gave up 1 base and V 2 bases, and 7 bases lay outside the gene matches. CDR3 length equals 15 residues. DNA of the CDR3: TGCAGCGTTGAACTCAGGGGGGCCGATAACTATGGCTACACCTTC. Amino acid sequence: CSVELRGADNYGYTF.

The table lists this clonotype with many counts. The CDR3 is CASSQEGTAYGYTF. The CDR3 DNA reads as TGTGCCAGCAGCCAAGAAGGGACCGCCTATGGCTACACCTTC. The V gene is TRBV3-1, the J gene TRBJ1-2; possible D gene TRBD1, 5 bases. Trimming cost V 0 bases and J 4 bases, with 9 bases left between them. CDR1 LGHDT and CDR2 YNNKEL come from the germline V gene (reference sequence). The CDR3 has 14 residues.

This chain uses TRBV6-1 with TRBJ1-1; D gene ambiguous. This CDR3 spans 15 amino acids. CDR1 and CDR2 from the germline V gene are MNHNS and SASEGT. V was pared by 5 bases and J by 3 bases, with 16 bases between. The CDR3 is CASSKSGRADTEAFF. The CDR3 nucleotides are TGTGCCAGCAGTAAGAGCGGAAGGGCGGACACTGAAGCTTTCTTT.

This clonotype has a count of ten or more. The V gene is TRBV7-9, the J gene TRBJ2-5; TRBD1 matches 7 bases. V dropped 5 bases and J dropped 1; count of bases not matched to a gene: 4. This CDR3 comprises 14 residues. Germline CDR1 SEHNR, CDR2 FQNEAQ (reference sequence). CDR3 sequence (DNA): TGTGCCAGCAGCACCCGGGACAGCCAAGAGACCCAGTACTTC. Amino acid sequence: CASSTRDSQETQYF.

The chain links TRBV12-3 or TRBV12-4 to TRBJ2-2; 11 nucleotides line up with TRBD1. The trim removed 1 base at V and 1 base at J, leaving 5 bases unmatched. The length of the CDR3 is 18 residues. In nucleotides, the CDR3 is TGTGCCAGCAGTTTAGAGGACAGGGGGCTTAAGAACACCGGGGAGCTGTTTTTT. Translated: CASSLEDRGLKNTGELFF.

This clonotype was counted many times. CDR3 in amino acids: CASSLIGEETQYF. As DNA, the CDR3 is TGTGCCAGCAGTTTAATAGGGGAAGAGACCCAGTACTTC. This rearrangement joins TRBV27 to TRBJ2-5; maybe TRBD1 (5 bases). The CDR3 totals 13 residues. Germline CDR1 is MNHEY and CDR2 is SMNVEV (reference sequence). V gave up 2 bases and J gave up 3 bases, with 7 bases separating them.

The rearrangement joins TRBV7-8 to TRBJ1-4; D perhaps matches TRBD1 (5 bases). The CDR3 covers 16 residues. CDR1 and CDR2 (germline): SGHVS, FQNEAQ. Trimming removed 6 bases from V and 8 bases from J, with 22 bases in between. As DNA, the CDR3 is TGTGCCAGCAGGCCGGGGCGGGTGGCGGGTAAAGAAAAACTGTTTTTT. Amino acids: CASRPGRVAGKEKLFF.

V gene TRBV6-1 combines with J gene TRBJ1-2, with D possibly being TRBD1 (5 bases). The germline CDR1 and CDR2 sequences are MNHNS and SASEGT. This CDR3 is 12 amino acids long. V lost 3 bases and J lost 8, with 10 bases in between. The CDR3: CASSEGSGGYTF. CDR3 coding DNA: TGTGCCAGCAGTGAGGGCTCAGGGGGCTACACCTTC.

Concerning this clonotype: This may arise from a read error, as a much more abundant clone is one base away. The rearrangement joins TRBV18 to TRBJ1-1, with D perhaps TRBD1 (5 bases). Trimming took off 2 bases at V and 1 base at J, with 11 bases between the two ends. The CDR3 runs 15 residues. Germline values: CDR1 KGHSH, CDR2 LQKENI. As DNA, the CDR3 is TGTGCCAGCTCACCATCGAGGGGCGCGAACACTGAAGCTTTCTTT. This sequence encodes CASSPSRGANTEAFF.

This clonotype was recorded many times. The V and J genes are TRBV20-1 and TRBJ2-3; 8 bases are shared with TRBD1. This CDR3 spans 14 amino acids. Germline V CDR1 and CDR2: DFQATT, SNEGSKA (reference sequence). V dropped 6 bases and J dropped 4; count of bases not matched to a gene: 9. The CDR3 reads CSANPGGASDTQYF. The CDR3, as DNA: TGCAGTGCGAACCCAGGGGGCGCGTCAGATACGCAGTATTTT.

This clonotype was seen repeatedly, ten times or more. This rearrangement joins TRBV18 to TRBJ2-2, with 7 positions matching TRBD1. V lost 4 bases, J lost 4 bases, and 0 bases stayed unmatched. The CDR3 spans 13 residues. Germline CDR1 KGHSH, CDR2 LQKENI. As DNA, the CDR3 is TGTGCCAGCTCACGGGACAGCACCGGGGAGCTGTTTTTT. Amino acids: CASSRDSTGELFF.

This clonotype was picked up a small number of times. The chain recombines TRBV5-1 with TRBJ2-1; tentative D call: TRBD2 (5 bases). Trimming left V 5 bases short and J 3 bases short, with 18 bases between. The CDR3 extends over 16 amino acids. Germline-derived CDR1 and CDR2 are SGHRS and YFSETQ. This CDR3 reads CASRAAGLVLYNEQFF. CDR3 nucleotide sequence: TGCGCCAGCAGGGCCGCAGGACTGGTCCTCTACAATGAGCAGTTCTTC.

Notes on this clonotype: A read error may account for a junction end that differs from germline. V and J are TRBV6-1 and TRBJ1-5, with unresolved D. The germline gives CDR1 MNHNS, CDR2 SASEGT. The CDR3 is 13 amino acids. The CDR3 DNA reads as TGTGCCAGCAGATTGACGGATAATCGGCCCCAGCATTTT. It is translated as CASRLTDNRPQHF.

In this sample, this clonotype turned up a few times. V gene TRBV4-1 combines with J gene TRBJ1-1, with unresolved D. The CDR3 runs to 16 residues. Germline CDR1 and CDR2: MGHRA and YSYEKL. The V gene lost 4 bases and the J gene lost 2 bases, with 17 bases spanning the gap. This CDR3 reads CASSPNWGRLNTEAFF. CDR3 bases: TGCGCCAGCAGCCCGAATTGGGGTCGGCTCAACACTGAAGCTTTCTTT.

There are a few counts of this clonotype. The chain is built from TRBV10-3 and TRBJ2-1; TRBD2 matches at 14 bases. The length of the CDR3 is 16 residues. CDR1 ENHRY and CDR2 SYGVKD come from the germline V gene. V shed 4 bases, J shed 2 bases, and the junction held 1 base outside the gene matches. The chain's CDR3 is CAISGGLAGAYNEQFF. CDR3 bases: TGTGCCATCAGTGGGGGACTAGCGGGGGCCTACAATGAGCAGTTCTTC.

This clonotype has at least ten counts. This rearrangement joins TRBV24-1 to TRBJ2-1, with D perhaps matching TRBD1 (6 bases). The CDR3 length is 12 residues. Trimming took 5 bases from V and 11 from J, leaving 12 bases between them. Germline CDR1 KGHDR, CDR2 SFDVKD. The CDR3: CATSAPDRQQFF. The CDR3 region has the DNA TGTGCCACCAGTGCCCCGGACAGACAGCAGTTCTTC.

The chain uses TRBV29-1 and TRBJ2-4; D call uncertain. This CDR3 is built from 12 residues. The V gene's germline CDR1 is SQVTM and CDR2 ANQGSEA. Trimming cost V 4 bases and J 6 bases, with 10 bases left between them. CDR3 protein: CSVGMGLNIQYF. The CDR3 DNA reads TGCAGCGTTGGTATGGGTCTAAACATTCAGTACTTC.

The V call is TRBV2, the J call TRBJ2-3; D unclear. With 8 bases removed from V and 0 bases from J, the gap between germline ends came to 9 bases. The germline CDR1 and CDR2 sequences are SNHLY and FYNNEI. CDR3 length: 13 residues. In DNA, the CDR3 is TGTGCCAGCTGTATCCCTAGCACAGATACGCAGTATTTT. Translating it yields CASCIPSTDTQYF. Variable domain in full (rest from reference TRBV2 and TRBJ2-3): EPEVTQTPSHQVTQMGQEVILRCVPISNHLYFYWYRQILGQKVEFLVSFYNNEISEKSEIFDDQFSVERPDGSNFTLKIRSTKLEDSAMYFCASCIPSTDTQYFGPGTRLTVL.

This clonotype has ten or more counts. The rearrangement joins TRBV11-2 to TRBJ2-7; TRBD1 agrees at 7 bases. V lost 5 bases to trimming and J lost 2 bases; unmatched junction nucleotides: 6. CDR3 size: 14 residues. CDR1 SGHAT and CDR2 FQNNGV come from the germline V gene. The CDR3: CASSPAGTAYEQYF. CDR3 bases: TGTGCCAGCAGCCCGGCCGGGACAGCCTACGAGCAGTACTTC.

This clonotype was detected many times. The V gene is TRBV6-2 or TRBV6-3, the J gene TRBJ2-5; 7 bases are a match to TRBD1. This CDR3 is built from 18 residues. The junction had 14 bases not matched to a gene; V was cut back by 2 bases and J by 2 bases. The germline V gene encodes CDR1 MNHEY and CDR2 SVGEGT. CDR3 protein: CASSYLAWQGVGQETQYF. The DNA of the CDR3 is TGTGCCAGCAGTTACCTCGCCTGGCAGGGGGTCGGACAAGAGACCCAGTACTTC.

This chain links TRBV6-1 with TRBJ1-2; D may be TRBD1 (5 bases). Trimming took 5 bases from V and 4 from J, leaving 20 bases between them. The CDR3 sequence is 16 residues long. Per germline, CDR1 MNHNS and CDR2 SASEGT. The CDR3 sequence is CASSYTEVGARYGYTF. CDR3 bases: TGTGCCAGCAGTTACACAGAAGTCGGGGCGCGCTATGGCTACACCTTC.

The rearrangement links TRBV6-1 to TRBJ2-5, with a possible D match to TRBD1 (5 bases). CDR3 length equals 14 residues. V was shortened by 2 bases and J by 4 bases, with 11 bases between the two germline ends. In germline, CDR1 is MNHNS, CDR2 SASEGT. CDR3 DNA sequence: TGTGCCAGCAGTGAACTGACAGCAAGAGAGACCCAGTACTTC. Translated, it gives CASSELTARETQYF.